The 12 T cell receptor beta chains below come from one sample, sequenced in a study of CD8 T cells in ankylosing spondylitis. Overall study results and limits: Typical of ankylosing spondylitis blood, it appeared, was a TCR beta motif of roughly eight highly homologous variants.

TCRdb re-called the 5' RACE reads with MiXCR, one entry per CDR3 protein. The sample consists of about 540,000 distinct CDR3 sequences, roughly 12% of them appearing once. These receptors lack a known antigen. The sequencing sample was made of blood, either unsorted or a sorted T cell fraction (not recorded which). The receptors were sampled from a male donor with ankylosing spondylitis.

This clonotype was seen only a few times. The CDR3 is CASTLVGATGELFF. In DNA form, the CDR3 reads TGCGCCAGCACCCTAGTGGGGGCCACCGGGGAGCTGTTTTTT. V and J are TRBV5-1 and TRBJ2-2, with D perhaps TRBD1 (6 bases). The V gene lost 6 bases and the J gene lost 4 bases, with 13 bases spanning the gap. The V gene's germline CDR1 is SGHRS and CDR2 YFSETQ. CDR3 length: 14 amino acids.

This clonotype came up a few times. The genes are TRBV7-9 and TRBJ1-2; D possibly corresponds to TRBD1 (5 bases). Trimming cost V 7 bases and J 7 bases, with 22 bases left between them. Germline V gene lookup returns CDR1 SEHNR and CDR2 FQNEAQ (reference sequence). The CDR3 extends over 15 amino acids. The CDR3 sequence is CASTFGSSRGAGYTF. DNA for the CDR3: TGTGCCAGCACTTTTGGAAGCTCTCGTGGGGCTGGCTACACCTTC.

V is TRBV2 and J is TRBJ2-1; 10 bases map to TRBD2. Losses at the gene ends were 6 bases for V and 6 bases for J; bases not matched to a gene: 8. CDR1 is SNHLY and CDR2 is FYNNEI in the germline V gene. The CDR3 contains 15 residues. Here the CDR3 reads CASSPSGSNGNEQFF. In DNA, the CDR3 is TGTGCCAGCAGCCCTAGCGGGAGTAACGGCAATGAGCAGTTCTTC.

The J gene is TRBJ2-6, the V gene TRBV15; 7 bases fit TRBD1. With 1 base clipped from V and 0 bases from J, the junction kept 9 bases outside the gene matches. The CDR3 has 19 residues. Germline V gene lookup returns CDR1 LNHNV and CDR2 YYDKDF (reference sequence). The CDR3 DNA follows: TGTGCCACCAGCAGAGGGAACCGGGACAGAGCCTCTGGGGCCAACGTCCTGACTTTC. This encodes CATSRGNRDRASGANVLTF.

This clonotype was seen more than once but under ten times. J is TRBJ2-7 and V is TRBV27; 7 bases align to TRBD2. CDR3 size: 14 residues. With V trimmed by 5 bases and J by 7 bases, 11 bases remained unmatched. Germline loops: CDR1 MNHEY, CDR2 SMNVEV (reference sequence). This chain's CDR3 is CASSRDYPYREQYV. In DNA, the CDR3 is TGTGCCAGCAGTCGGGACTACCCTTATCGGGAGCAGTACGTC.

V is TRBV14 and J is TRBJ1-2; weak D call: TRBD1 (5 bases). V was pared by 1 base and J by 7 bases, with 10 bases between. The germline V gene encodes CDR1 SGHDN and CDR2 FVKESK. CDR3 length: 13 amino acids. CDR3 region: CASSQVRDSGYTF. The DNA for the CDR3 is TGTGCCAGCAGCCAAGTCAGGGATAGTGGCTACACCTTC.

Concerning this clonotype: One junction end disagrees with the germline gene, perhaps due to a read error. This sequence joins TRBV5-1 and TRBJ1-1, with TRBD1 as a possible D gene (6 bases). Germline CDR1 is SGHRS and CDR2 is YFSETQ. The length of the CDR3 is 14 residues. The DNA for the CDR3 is TGCACCAGCAGCTCGTACAGGGATAGAGCTGAAGCTTTCTTT. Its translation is CTSSSYRDRAEAFF.

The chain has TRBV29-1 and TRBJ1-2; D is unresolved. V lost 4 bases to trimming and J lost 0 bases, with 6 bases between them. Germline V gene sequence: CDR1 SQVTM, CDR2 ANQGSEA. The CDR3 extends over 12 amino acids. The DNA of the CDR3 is TGCAGCGTTGTGAGGGCTAACTATGGCTACACCTTC. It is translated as CSVVRANYGYTF.

CDR3 residues: CASSYVTDTQYF. The CDR3 nucleotides are TGTGCCAGCAGTTACGTGACAGATACGCAGTATTTT. This rearrangement joins TRBV6-2 or TRBV6-3 to TRBJ2-3; D is undetermined. Trimming stripped 2 bases from V and 3 bases from J, with 3 bases between. The CDR3 sequence is 12 residues long. Germline V gene data show CDR1 as MNHEY and CDR2 as SVGEGT.

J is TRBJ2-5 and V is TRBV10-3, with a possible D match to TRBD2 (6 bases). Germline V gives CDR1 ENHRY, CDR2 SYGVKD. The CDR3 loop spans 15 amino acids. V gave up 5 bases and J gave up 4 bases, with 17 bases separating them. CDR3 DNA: TGTGCCATCAGTTCGGACTACCACGGGGGAGAGACCCAGTACTTC. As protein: CAISSDYHGGETQYF.

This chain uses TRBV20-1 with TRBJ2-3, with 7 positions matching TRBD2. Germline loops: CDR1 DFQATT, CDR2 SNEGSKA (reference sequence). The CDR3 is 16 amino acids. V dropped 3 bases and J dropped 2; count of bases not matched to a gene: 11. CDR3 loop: CSARPFLAAHTDTQYF. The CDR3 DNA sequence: TGCAGTGCTAGGCCCTTCCTAGCGGCCCACACAGATACGCAGTATTTT.

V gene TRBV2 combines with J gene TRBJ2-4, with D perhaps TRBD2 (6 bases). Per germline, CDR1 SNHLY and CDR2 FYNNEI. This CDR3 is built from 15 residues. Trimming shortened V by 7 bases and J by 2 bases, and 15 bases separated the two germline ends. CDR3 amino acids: CASTPSVRTKNIQYF. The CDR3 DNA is TGTGCCAGCACTCCTAGCGTACGAACCAAAAACATTCAGTACTTC.